This is a list of T cell receptor beta chains from one sample in a study of blood T cell repertoires in COVID-19. The assay was immunoSEQ multiplex PCR, and TCRdb's table has in-frame clones only and misses some. The table shows approximately 120,000 clones, with approximately 85% occurring only once. The sequencing input was peripheral blood. The receptor source for this set is a woman of 80 years or more with COVID-19, enrolled during active disease. Each CDR3 is given with its conserved first and last residue. The D gene is left open where the match is weak. Part of the rows lack a size; the others show once, few, many or a class for expanded clones.

d_gene: NA
j_gene: TRBJ2-1
v_gene: TRBV29-1
abundance: NA
CDR3nt: TGCAGCGTTGAAGGTTCTGGTAGAAATGAGCAGTTCTTC
CDR3aa: CSVEGSGRNEQFF

d_gene: NA
j_gene: TRBJ1-1
v_gene: TRBV18
abundance: NA
CDR3nt: TGTGCCAGCTCAGTGGGGCTTGAAGCTTTCTTT
CDR3aa: CASSVGLEAFF

d_gene: NA
j_gene: TRBJ2-2
v_gene: TRBV28
abundance: NA
CDR3nt: TGTGCCAGCAGTCTGAACGAGCGTTATACCGGGGAGCTGTTTTTT
CDR3aa: CASSLNERYTGELFF

d_gene: NA
j_gene: TRBJ2-1
v_gene: TRBV18
abundance: NA
CDR3nt: TGTGCCAGCTCACCCTCCAGAAGCAATGAGCAGTTCTTC
CDR3aa: CASSPSRSNEQFF

d_gene: TRBD2
j_gene: TRBJ2-3
v_gene: TRBV3-1/TRBV3-2
abundance: once
CDR3nt: TGTGCCAGCAGCCAAGATCTTACTAGCGGGACAGATACGCAGTATTTT
CDR3aa: CASSQDLTSGTDTQYF

d_gene: NA
j_gene: TRBJ1-3
v_gene: TRBV27
abundance: few
CDR3nt: TGTGCCAGCAAGCGTACGCCTGGCGGATACTCTGGAAACACCATATATTTT
CDR3aa: CASKRTPGGYSGNTIYF

d_gene: NA
j_gene: TRBJ2-5
v_gene: TRBV9
abundance: NA
CDR3nt: TGTGCCAGCAGCGTAGGAGTAGCGCGTCAAGAGACCCAGTACTTC
CDR3aa: CASSVGVARQETQYF

d_gene: NA
j_gene: TRBJ2-6
v_gene: TRBV14
abundance: NA
CDR3nt: TGTGCCAGCAGCCGCGATATTTCCGCCCCTGGGGCCAACGTCCTGACTTTC
CDR3aa: CASSRDISAPGANVLTF

d_gene: TRBD1
j_gene: TRBJ2-7
v_gene: TRBV24-1
abundance: NA
CDR3nt: TGTGCCACCAGTGATTCGGACAGGGGGATTTACGAGCAGTACTTC
CDR3aa: CATSDSDRGIYEQYF

d_gene: TRBD1
j_gene: TRBJ2-3
v_gene: TRBV11-3
abundance: NA
CDR3nt: TGTGCCAGCAGCTTAAATCCGGGACAGGGGCCAGATACGCAGTATTTT
CDR3aa: CASSLNPGQGPDTQYF

d_gene: TRBD1
j_gene: TRBJ1-6
v_gene: TRBV7-6
abundance: NA
CDR3nt: TGTGCCAGCAGCCGCGAGGGACAGTATAATTCACCCCTCCACTTT
CDR3aa: CASSREGQYNSPLHF

d_gene: NA
j_gene: TRBJ1-2
v_gene: TRBV28
abundance: once
CDR3nt: TGTGCCAGCAGCCCGGACAGAGCCTATGGCTACACCTTC
CDR3aa: CASSPDRAYGYTF

d_gene: NA
j_gene: TRBJ1-6
v_gene: TRBV3-1/TRBV3-2
abundance: few
CDR3nt: TGTGCCAGCAGCTACCTTGGAGGCGGTAAAAATTCACCCCTCCACTTT
CDR3aa: CASSYLGGGKNSPLHF

d_gene: NA
j_gene: TRBJ2-7
v_gene: TRBV19
abundance: NA
CDR3nt: TGTGCCAGTAAAAGGGACACCCTTTCCTACGAGCAGTACTTC
CDR3aa: CASKRDTLSYEQYF

d_gene: NA
j_gene: TRBJ2-3
v_gene: TRBV5-4
abundance: NA
CDR3nt: TGTGCCAGCAGTTCGGGGTCCCTAGATACGCAGTATTTT
CDR3aa: CASSSGSLDTQYF